The rows below give T cell receptor beta chains drawn from one sample of a study of blood T cell repertoires in COVID-19. Sequencing used immunoSEQ multiplex PCR; TCRdb keeps in-frame clones, though not all of them. The repertoire includes about 120,000 clones, roughly nine tenths of them detected once, and about 8% sits in the top ten. The sequencing input was peripheral blood. The receptors were sampled from a man aged 65 to 79 who had recovered from COVID-19. Both conserved end residues are part of each CDR3. Fields, in order: J gene, V gene, clone size, D gene, CDR3 DNA, CDR3 protein. A D gene is named only where the DNA matches it firmly. Only part of the rows carry a size: once, few, many, or a class if the clone is expanded.

TRBJ1-6	TRBV5-8	-	-	TGTGCCAGCAGCGTCACGGGTCCGGCTGAATCACCCCTCCACTTT	CASSVTGPAESPLHF
TRBJ2-3	TRBV9	-	-	TGTGCCAGCAGCGTATTCGGGGGAGATACGCAGTATTTT	CASSVFGGDTQYF
TRBJ1-2	TRBV5-6	-	-	TGTGCCAGCAGCCAACCGACTGGAAACTATGGCTACACCTTC	CASSQPTGNYGYTF
TRBJ1-1	TRBV6-1	-	-	TGTGCCAGCAGTGAAGGATCGACAAGGATGAACACTGAAGCTTTCTTT	CASSEGSTRMNTEAFF
TRBJ2-1	TRBV6-5	-	-	TGTGCCAGCAGGTCGGATTATAGCGACGGGGAGCAGTTCTTC	CASRSDYSDGEQFF
TRBJ1-5	TRBV11-3	-	-	TGTGCCAGCATCGACAGACTCCGTTATCAGCCCCAGCATTTT	CASIDRLRYQPQHF
TRBJ1-2	TRBV7-9	-	-	TGTGCCAGCAGCTCACTCCGGTCAGGCACCCATGGCTACACCTTC	CASSSLRSGTHGYTF
TRBJ1-1	TRBV7-6	-	TRBD1	TGTGCCAGCAGCTTGGGCCGGGACAGGGGACCGAACACTGAAGCTTTCTTT	CASSLGRDRGPNTEAFF
TRBJ2-3	TRBV3-1/TRBV3-2	-	TRBD2	TGTGCCAGCAGCCAACGACTAGCGGGAGCTGATACGCAGTATTTT	CASSQRLAGADTQYF
TRBJ2-3	TRBV3-1/TRBV3-2	-	-	TGTGCCAGCAGCCAAGGAGGGGGGGCCACAGATACGCAGTATTTT	CASSQGGGATDTQYF
TRBJ2-1	TRBV12-3/TRBV12-4	-	-	TGTGCCAGCAGCCGATCGGGGTTTGAGCAGTTCTTC	CASSRSGFEQFF
TRBJ2-3	TRBV4-1	once	-	TGCGCCAGCAGCCAAGTAAGGGGCGCAGATACGCAGTATTTT	CASSQVRGADTQYF
TRBJ1-1	TRBV2	-	TRBD1	TGTGCCATTCATGGGACAGGGGGCGCGGCTGAAGCTTTCTTT	CAIHGTGGAAEAFF
TRBJ2-3	TRBV12-3/TRBV12-4	-	TRBD2	TGTGCCAGCAGTAGGACTAGCGAAAAGTATTTT	CASSRTSEKYF
TRBJ1-2	TRBV18	-	TRBD1	TGTGCCAGCTCACCGGGACAGCACTATGGCTACACCTTC	CASSPGQHYGYTF
TRBJ2-2	TRBV9	-	-	TGTGCCAGCACCCCCACGTCGGGACTCTTTACCGGGGAGCTGTTTTTT	CASTPTSGLFTGELFF
TRBJ2-5	TRBV12-3/TRBV12-4	once	TRBD2	TGTGCCAGCAGTTTACTAGCGGGGGGGGACCAGTACTTC	CASSLLAGGDQYF
TRBJ1-2	TRBV5-1	-	-	TGCGCCAGCAGCCAGCCCCAGCGGGCAAACTATGGCTACACCTTC	CASSQPQRANYGYTF
TRBJ2-1	TRBV11-3	few	-	TGTGCCAGCAGCCGCCTCTTCGATAGTGAGCAGTTCTTC	CASSRLFDSEQFF
TRBJ2-3	TRBV9	-	-	TGTGCCAGCAGCGTTAGCGTCGGAGATACGCAGTATTTT	CASSVSVGDTQYF
TRBJ2-1	TRBV18	-	TRBD2	TGTGCCAGCTCACTATTCCTAGCGGGGGGGGCCAATGAGCAGTTCTTC	CASSLFLAGGANEQFF
TRBJ2-5	TRBV18	-	TRBD2	TGTGCCAGCTCCCCCGGGGGGGGCTTGAAGGAGACCCAGTACTTC	CASSPGGGLKETQYF
TRBJ2-5	TRBV4-1	-	TRBD2	TGCGCCAGCAGCCAGGGGGTCCTAGCGGGGGTTCAAGAGACCCAGTACTTC	CASSQGVLAGVQETQYF
TRBJ2-7	TRBV19	-	TRBD1	TGTGCCAGTAGCTCCCTTCCGGGACAGGGGCCCGAGCAGTACTTC	CASSSLPGQGPEQYF
TRBJ2-5	TRBV6-6	-	-	TGTGCCAGCGGCGGAGGGGCAGAGACCCAGTACTTC	CASGGGAETQYF
TRBJ2-5	TRBV2	few	TRBD2	TGTGCCAGCAGTAATAGCGGGATGATTCAAGAGACCCAGTACTTC	CASSNSGMIQETQYF
TRBJ2-2	TRBV4-1	-	TRBD1	TGCGCCAGCAGCCGAGACAGGGTCACCGGGGAGCTGTTTTTT	CASSRDRVTGELFF
TRBJ1-5	TRBV19	-	-	TGTGCCAGTAGTATTTCCGGGGGTACGCGCAATCAGCCCCAGCATTTT	CASSISGGTRNQPQHF
TRBJ1-1	TRBV4-1	-	TRBD1	TGCGCCAGCAGCCGCGGACAGGGGGCGAACACTGAAGCTTTCTTT	CASSRGQGANTEAFF
TRBJ1-3	TRBV18	-	-	TGTGCCAGCTCACGGGAGGGCACGATCATTGGAAACACCATATATTTT	CASSREGTIIGNTIYF
TRBJ2-7	TRBV4-3	once	TRBD1	TGCGCCAGCAGCCAGAGGACAGGGCCCCTCTACGAGCAGTACTTC	CASSQRTGPLYEQYF
TRBJ1-6	TRBV2	-	-	TGTGCCAGCAGTGGCTACAGACCAAATTCACCCCTCCACTTT	CASSGYRPNSPLHF
TRBJ2-3	TRBV7-2	-	-	TGTGCCAGCAGCGCCGCACTACCCCCCGGGGATACGCAGTATTTT	CASSAALPPGDTQYF
TRBJ2-3	TRBV29-1	-	-	TGCAGCGTTGCGGGGAACGTAGGCACAGATACGCAGTATTTT	CSVAGNVGTDTQYF
TRBJ2-5	TRBV7-8	-	TRBD2	TGTGCCAGCAGCCCCTCTGGCGGGGGGACCCAGAGGACCCAGTACTTC	CASSPSGGGTQRTQYF
TRBJ2-7	TRBV28	-	-	TGTGCCAGCAGTTCCCCCGCGGACTACCCCTACGAGCAGTACTTC	CASSSPADYPYEQYF
TRBJ2-7	TRBV27	-	-	TGTGCCAGCAGTTCGTCCTCTCGGGGGTCCTACGAGCAGTACTTC	CASSSSSRGSYEQYF
TRBJ2-1	TRBV24-1	-	TRBD2	TGTGCCACCAGTGCTCCGGGACTAGCGGGGAACAATGAGCAGTTCTTC	CATSAPGLAGNNEQFF
TRBJ1-1	TRBV7-9	-	-	TGTGCCAGCAGCTTAGTTGAGCGAGCTTTCTTT	CASSLVERAFF
TRBJ2-5	TRBV19	-	TRBD1	TGTGCCAGTAGTAGAGACAGGGAAGAGACCCAGTACTTC	CASSRDREETQYF
TRBJ2-6	TRBV7-3	-	TRBD1	TGTGCCAGCAGCTCGGGACAGGGAAACTCTGGGGCCAACGTCCTGACTTTC	CASSSGQGNSGANVLTF
TRBJ1-6	TRBV3-1/TRBV3-2	-	-	TGTGCCAGCAGCCGCCGGACACTTTATTCACCCCTCCACTTT	CASSRRTLYSPLHF
TRBJ2-5	TRBV2	-	-	TGTGCCAGCAGTTATTCCATGGCCGAGACCCAGTACTTC	CASSYSMAETQYF
TRBJ1-5	TRBV7-2	-	-	TGTGCCAGCAGCTTAGCGCACGGGGACAATCAGCCCCAGCATTTT	CASSLAHGDNQPQHF
TRBJ2-6	TRBV5-1	-	-	TGCGCCAGCAGCTTGGGACTCAACTCTGGGGCCAACGTCCTGACTTTC	CASSLGLNSGANVLTF
TRBJ1-1	TRBV3-1/TRBV3-2	-	-	TGTGCCAGCAGCCAAGGAGGAGGGGACACTGAAGCTTTCTTT	CASSQGGGDTEAFF
TRBJ1-1	TRBV9	-	TRBD1	TGTGCCAGCAGCGATCGGACAGGGGACACTGAAGCTTTCTTT	CASSDRTGDTEAFF
TRBJ2-5	TRBV24-1	once	TRBD1	TGTGCCACCAGTGGAGGGACAGGGAGGGTCCAAGAGACCCAGTACTTC	CATSGGTGRVQETQYF
TRBJ1-1	TRBV7-2	-	TRBD1	TGTGCCAGCAGCCCACGGGACAGGGGACCATTAACGGGAACTGAAGCTTTCTTT	CASSPRDRGPLTGTEAFF
TRBJ2-1	TRBV11-3	-	TRBD1	TGTGCCAGCAGCCAACAGGGGGCGTCTGATGAGCAGTTCTTC	CASSQQGASDEQFF
TRBJ2-1	TRBV11-2	-	TRBD2	TGTGCCAGCAGCGGACTAGCGGGAGGGAATGAGCAGTTCTTC	CASSGLAGGNEQFF
TRBJ2-7	TRBV28	-	TRBD2	TGTGCCAGCAGACCTTCCCCAGGACTAGCGGCCTCCTACGAGCAGTACTTC	CASRPSPGLAASYEQYF
TRBJ1-2	TRBV6-5	-	TRBD1	TGTGCCAGCAACAGGGACAGGGGATTTTCTGGCTACACCTTC	CASNRDRGFSGYTF
TRBJ2-3	TRBV10-3	-	TRBD2	TGTGCCATCAGTGAGAGCGGGAGAGATACGCAGTATTTT	CAISESGRDTQYF